Each of the 22 T cell receptor beta chains below was sequenced from the same sample in a study of cytomegalovirus exposure and HLA in healthy donors. Measured with immunoSEQ multiplex PCR; TCRdb has only the in-frame clones, and not every one. The table records approximately 54,000 clones, around nine tenths of them present only once. Sequences were obtained from PBMCs. All receptors derive from a woman between 18 and 29 years old in good health and CMV-seropositive.

The V gene is TRBV6-5, the J gene TRBJ1-5, with 8 bases identical to TRBD1. The germline CDR1 and CDR2 sequences are MNHEY and SVGAGI. The ends lost 5 bases at V and 6 bases at J; junction bases unmatched: 6. The CDR3 sequence is 14 residues long. The CDR3 nucleotides are TGTGCCAGCAGTATCCAGGGGGCGGGTCAGCCCCAGCATTTT. This sequence encodes CASSIQGAGQPQHF.

The chain has TRBV6-5 and TRBJ2-7, with TRBD2 matching over 14 bases. Trimming took 4 bases from V and 3 from J; bases not matched to a gene: 5. The CDR3 contains 16 residues. CDR1 and CDR2 from the germline V gene are MNHEY and SVGAGI. CDR3 sequence reads: CASSLTGTSGGYEQYF. The CDR3 DNA sequence: TGTGCCAGCAGTTTAACCGGGACTAGCGGGGGCTACGAGCAGTACTTC.

The sample holds one count of this clone. This chain uses TRBV14 with TRBJ2-1; 7 nucleotides line up with TRBD2. This CDR3 contains 16 residues. Trimming cost V 3 bases and J 4 bases; bases outside gene matches: 9. Germline CDR1 is SGHDN and CDR2 is FVKESK. In DNA form, the CDR3 reads TGTGCCAGCAGCCAGCCACCTAGCGGAGTATACAATGAGCAGTTCTTC. Translating gives CASSQPPSGVYNEQFF.

The sample holds a few counts of this clone. CDR3 protein: CASGRRGETQYF. DNA for the CDR3: TGTGCCAGCGGGCGTCGGGGAGAGACCCAGTACTTC. The chain recombines TRBV11-2 with TRBJ2-5; tentatively, D is TRBD2 (5 bases). The CDR3 is made up of 12 amino acids. With 8 bases removed from V and 4 bases from J, the gap between germline ends came to 11 bases. The germline gives CDR1 SGHAT, CDR2 FQNNGV.

This sequence joins TRBV7-3 and TRBJ1-1; 10 nucleotides match TRBD1. V shed 1 base and J 0 bases; nucleotides not matched to a gene: 5. This CDR3 has 17 amino acids. Per germline, CDR1 SGHTA and CDR2 FQGTGA. CDR3: CASSLMGTGEMNTEAFF. The CDR3 bases are TGTGCCAGCAGCTTAATGGGGACAGGGGAAATGAACACTGAAGCTTTCTTT.

The chain couples TRBV4-1 to TRBJ2-3, with a possible D match to TRBD1 (5 bases). V was trimmed by 3 bases and J by 1 base, leaving 11 bases between them. CDR1 is MGHRA and CDR2 is YSYEKL in the germline V gene. This CDR3 region has 15 residues. The CDR3 sequence is CASSQQGYRTDTQYF. The CDR3 DNA follows: TGCGCCAGCAGCCAGCAGGGTTATCGCACAGATACGCAGTATTTT.

The V call is TRBV6-1, the J call TRBJ2-7, with 12 bases fitting TRBD1. The junction had 1 base not matched to a gene; V was cut back by 3 bases and J by 4 bases. The CDR3 is 14 amino acids. Germline CDR1 reads MNHNS; CDR2 reads SASEGT. The CDR3 DNA reads as TGTGCCAGCAGTGAGGGACAGGGGGCTTACGAGCAGTACTTC. It encodes CASSEGQGAYEQYF.

The rearrangement uses TRBV5-1 and TRBJ2-2, with 8 bases matching TRBD1. Germline V gene data show CDR1 as SGHRS and CDR2 as YFSETQ. V dropped 0 bases and J dropped 6; count of bases not matched to a gene: 4. The CDR3 is made up of 15 amino acids. CDR3 in DNA: TGCGCCAGCAGCTTGGCTGGACAGGGATCCGGGGAGCTGTTTTTT. Translation: CASSLAGQGSGELFF.

This clone was recorded only once. The chain couples TRBV11-2 to TRBJ2-3; 7 bases are shared with TRBD1. The V and J ends lost 5 bases and 5 bases, in that order; junction bases with no gene match: 7. The CDR3 runs 14 residues. Germline assignment: CDR1 SGHAT and CDR2 FQNNGV. CDR3 loop: CASSRGQSGDTQYF. CDR3 in DNA: TGTGCCAGCAGCCGGGGACAGTCTGGAGATACGCAGTATTTT.

This clone was detected only once. The chain joins TRBV10-3 to TRBJ2-5; 9 nucleotides agree with TRBD2. J was trimmed by 5 bases and V by 6 bases; bases with no gene match: 7. This CDR3 spans 14 amino acids. Germline V gene data show CDR1 as ENHRY and CDR2 as SYGVKD. The CDR3 nucleotides are TGTGCCATCAGGGCCTCTAGCGGGGTGGAGACCCAGTACTTC. Its protein product is CAIRASSGVETQYF.

V and J are TRBV7-2 and TRBJ2-7; 8 bases align to TRBD1. J gave up 12 bases and V 1 base, and 8 bases lay outside the gene matches. The CDR3 is made up of 13 amino acids. The germline V gene encodes CDR1 SGHTA and CDR2 FQGNSA. The CDR3 loop is CASSLDRRGLSYF. Here the CDR3 DNA reads TGTGCCAGCAGCTTAGATCGCAGGGGGCTATCGTACTTC. The variable domain in full, with the rest retrieved from reference TRBV7-2 and TRBJ2-7, is GAGVSQSPSNKVTEKGKDVELRCDPISGHTALYWYRQSLGQGLEFLIYFQGNSAPDKSGLPSDRFSAERTGGSVSTLTIQRTQQEDSAVYLCASSLDRRGLSYFGPGTRLTVT.

The chain is built from TRBV5-4 and TRBJ2-2, with 7 bases identical to TRBD1. The CDR3 consists of 15 residues. Germline V gene data show CDR1 as SGHNT and CDR2 as YYREEE (reference sequence). After removal of 6 bases from V and 6 bases from J, the junction contained 11 bases not matched to a gene. CDR3 in DNA: TGTGCCAGCACCCCTGACAGGGTGGTGGCCGGGGAGCTGTTTTTT. Translating gives CASTPDRVVAGELFF.

This clone was seen just once. The chain combines TRBV2 with TRBJ2-5; 10 nucleotides line up with TRBD1. V dropped 0 bases and J dropped 5; count of bases not matched to a gene: 9. CDR1 and CDR2 from the germline V gene are SNHLY and FYNNEI. The CDR3 covers 17 residues. This chain's CDR3 is CASSEALQTGGLETQYF. DNA of the CDR3: TGTGCCAGCAGTGAAGCGCTTCAGACAGGGGGCCTGGAGACCCAGTACTTC.

The CDR3 loop reads CASSPPGTAHEKLFF. The CDR3 nucleotides are TGTGCCAGCAGCCCCCCCGGGACAGCTCATGAAAAACTGTTTTTT. V usage is TRBV14 and J usage is TRBJ1-4; 7 positions match TRBD1. Trimming removed 4 bases from V and 6 bases from J; junction bases left unmatched: 8. The CDR3 has 15 amino acids. Germline V lookup: CDR1 SGHDN, CDR2 FVKESK.

The table lists this clone with a count of one. The chain couples TRBV5-1 to TRBJ1-5; D gene unclear. Germline V CDR1 and CDR2: SGHRS, YFSETQ. This CDR3 has 14 residues. Between the trimmed V and J ends, which lost 4 bases and 6 bases, there was a span of 14 bases. CDR3 region: CASSRDLGSQPQHF. DNA for the CDR3: TGCGCCAGCAGCCGAGACCTCGGGAGTCAGCCCCAGCATTTT.

This clone occurred once. The chain links TRBV19 to TRBJ1-1; 7 bases are shared with TRBD1. The CDR3 runs 18 residues. V lost 3 bases, J lost 1 base, and 14 bases stayed unmatched. Germline CDR1 is LNHDA and CDR2 is SQIVND (reference sequence). CDR3 nucleotide sequence: TGTGCCAGTAGTATCGTCTTTGAATACGGGACAGCGAACACTGAAGCTTTCTTT. It translates to CASSIVFEYGTANTEAFF.

Only one count was recorded for this clone. The chain employs TRBV30 and TRBJ1-1; 7 bases are a match to TRBD1. Unmatched junction bases numbered 2, after V lost 4 bases and J lost 0 bases. CDR1 GTSNPN and CDR2 SVGIG come from the germline V gene (reference sequence). This CDR3 has 13 amino acids. The CDR3 bases are TGTGCCTGGAAGGGACAGATGAACACTGAAGCTTTCTTT. Its translation: CAWKGQMNTEAFF.

The chain carries TRBV7-3 and TRBJ1-2; 10 nucleotides align to TRBD1. The CDR3 loop spans 16 amino acids. Trimming cost V 3 bases and J 8 bases; bases outside gene matches: 12. The germline gives CDR1 SGHTA, CDR2 FQGTGA. CDR3 sequence reads: CASSFTGTGELRGYTF. The CDR3, as DNA: TGTGCCAGCAGCTTCACCGGGACAGGGGAGTTACGGGGCTACACCTTC. The whole variable domain, remainder taken from reference TRBV7-3 and TRBJ1-2, is GAGVSQTPSNKVTEKGKYVELRCDPISGHTALYWYRQSLGQGPEFLIYFQGTGAADDSGLPNDRFFAVRPEGSVSTLKIQRTERGDSAVYLCASSFTGTGELRGYTFGSGTRLTVV.

The CDR3 loop reads CASTTGGLPPAGETQYF. The DNA of the CDR3 is TGTGCCAGCACCACAGGAGGGCTTCCCCCCGCGGGGGAGACCCAGTACTTC. V is TRBV25-1 and J is TRBJ2-5, with a weak D call TRBD2 (6 bases). V lost 7 bases and J 5 bases, leaving 26 bases between the germline ends. The CDR3 runs to 17 residues. Per the germline V gene, CDR1 is MGHDK and CDR2 is SYGVNS.

The chain is built from TRBV4-2 and TRBJ1-6, with D uncertain. The CDR3 spans 16 residues. Trimming removed 1 base at V and 14 bases at J, with 21 bases between. Germline lookup yields CDR1 LGHNA and CDR2 YNFKEQ. CDR3 in amino acids: CASSQASTNQYSALHF. CDR3 bases: TGTGCCAGCAGCCAAGCTTCTACGAACCAATACAGTGCCCTCCACTTT.

This chain connects TRBV5-4 to TRBJ2-2; TRBD1 matches at 7 bases. The germline gives CDR1 SGHNT, CDR2 YYREEE (reference sequence). The CDR3 is 13 residues long. The V and J ends lost 4 bases and 6 bases, in that order; junction bases with no gene match: 3. CDR3 amino acids: CASSQGTAGELFF. CDR3 DNA: TGTGCCAGCAGCCAAGGGACAGCCGGGGAGCTGTTTTTT.

The rearrangement joins TRBV6-1 to TRBJ2-7, with D perhaps matching TRBD2 (7 bases). V lost 3 bases and J lost 6, with 24 bases in between. Germline loops: CDR1 MNHNS, CDR2 SASEGT. This CDR3 region has 17 residues. The CDR3 nucleotides read TGTGCCAGCAGTGACTACAGGGAGGGGTGGGGCATGAGCGAGCAGTACTTC. Its protein is CASSDYREGWGMSEQYF.